A single sample gave rise to the 15 T cell receptor beta chains below, sequenced in a study of blood T cell repertoires in COVID-19. Sequenced by immunoSEQ multiplex PCR; TCRdb stores in-frame clones only, minus some. The table lists some 220,000 clones, 87% of them singletons. Input material: peripheral blood. The receptor set was obtained from a woman under 30 who had recovered from COVID-19.

V and J are TRBV12-3 or TRBV12-4 and TRBJ2-7, with D possibly TRBD1 on 5 matching bases. The CDR3 contains 12 residues. V lost 2 bases and J lost 4, with 6 bases in between. CDR3 sequence (DNA): TGTGCCAGCAGTTTAAAGGGGTACGAGCAGTACTTC. It yields the protein CASSLKGYEQYF.

The rearrangement joins TRBV18 to TRBJ1-4; a weak D match, TRBD1 (6 bases). With 10 bases removed from V and 5 bases from J, the gap between germline ends came to 14 bases. CDR3 length: 13 amino acids. CDR1 is KGHSH, CDR2 LQKENI, per germline. The CDR3 coding sequence is TGTGCCACCCAGGACAGTCTGAATGAAAAACTGTTTTTT. Encoded protein: CATQDSLNEKLFF.

On this clone itself: At the DNA level, this CDR3 is encoded by other sequences in the same sample as well. The DNA for the CDR3 is TGTGCCAGCAGTGACCGGGACTATGGCTACACCTTC. This sequence encodes CASSDRDYGYTF. The chain couples TRBV2 to TRBJ1-2; D not resolved. Germline V gene data show CDR1 as SNHLY and CDR2 as FYNNEI. The CDR3 loop spans 12 amino acids. Trimming pared 3 bases from V and 3 bases from J, leaving 5 bases between.

The V and J genes are TRBV5-1 and TRBJ2-5, with TRBD2 identical over 10 bases. The CDR3 contains 14 residues. V dropped 6 bases and J dropped 2; count of bases not matched to a gene: 4. In germline, CDR1 is SGHRS, CDR2 YFSETQ. The CDR3 loop is CASKAGGDQETQYF. The CDR3 region has the DNA TGCGCCAGCAAAGCGGGAGGGGATCAAGAGACCCAGTACTTC.

The J gene is TRBJ1-2, the V gene TRBV2; D not certain. Between the trimmed V and J ends, which lost 8 bases and 4 bases, there was a span of 17 bases. Per the germline V gene, CDR1 is SNHLY and CDR2 is FYNNEI. The CDR3 is 14 amino acids. CDR3 sequence: CASGGLVPLYGYTF. The DNA of the CDR3 is TGTGCCAGCGGCGGTCTTGTCCCTCTCTATGGCTACACCTTC.

CDR3 coding DNA: TGTGCCAGTAGTATGGGAACGGACAGCCGAAATCAGCCCCAGCATTTT. Residues: CASSMGTDSRNQPQHF. The chain is built from TRBV19 and TRBJ1-5, with D possibly being TRBD1 (6 bases). With 3 bases removed from V and 4 bases from J, the gap between germline ends came to 16 bases. CDR3 length equals 16 residues. CDR1 is LNHDA and CDR2 is SQIVND in the germline V gene (reference sequence).

This clone came up a few times. The V and J genes are TRBV27 and TRBJ2-4; TRBD1 might be the D (6 bases). Germline assignment: CDR1 MNHEY and CDR2 SMNVEV (reference sequence). This CDR3 has 15 residues. Trimming took off 5 bases at V and 3 bases at J, with 14 bases between the two ends. This CDR3 reads CASSPRDTHKNIQYF. The DNA for the CDR3 is TGTGCCAGCAGTCCCCGGGACACTCACAAAAACATTCAGTACTTC.

V is TRBV11-2 and J is TRBJ1-2; 7 bases align to TRBD1. With V trimmed by 0 bases and J by 7 bases, 8 bases remained unmatched. CDR3 length: 15 amino acids. Germline V gives CDR1 SGHAT, CDR2 FQNNGV. The CDR3 loop is CASSLETAGGTGYTF. CDR3 coding DNA: TGTGCCAGCAGCTTAGAAACAGCAGGGGGAACTGGCTACACCTTC.

This clone was seen more than once but under ten times. The chain recombines TRBV12-5 with TRBJ2-3; 7 nucleotides agree with TRBD1. CDR3 size: 18 residues. Germline CDR1 and CDR2: LGHNT and FRNRAP. The junction had 11 bases not matched to a gene; V was cut back by 1 base and J by 1 base. The CDR3 nucleotides read TGTGCTAGTGGTTTGGCACTCCTGACAGGGAAGGGCACAGATACGCAGTATTTT. This gives the protein CASGLALLTGKGTDTQYF.

This chain joins TRBV27 and TRBJ1-5; 8 nucleotides line up with TRBD1. V shed 4 bases and J 2 bases; nucleotides not matched to a gene: 4. Germline V lookup: CDR1 MNHEY, CDR2 SMNVEV (reference sequence). The CDR3 is 15 residues long. The CDR3 DNA sequence: TGTGCCAGCAGTTCGTACAGGGGGGGCAATCAGCCCCAGCATTTT. Translation: CASSSYRGGNQPQHF.

The chain has TRBV2 and TRBJ2-1; 9 bases are shared with TRBD1. The CDR3 is 14 amino acids. V was pared by 8 bases and J by 3 bases, with 5 bases of the junction left unmatched. Germline CDR1 reads SNHLY; CDR2 reads FYNNEI. Here the CDR3 reads CASSGTGHYNEQFF. The CDR3 DNA is TGTGCCAGCTCCGGGACAGGGCACTACAATGAGCAGTTCTTC.

This chain connects TRBV5-8 to TRBJ1-2, with D possibly matching TRBD1 (6 bases). CDR1 is SGHTS and CDR2 is YDEGEE in the germline V gene. V lost 0 bases, J lost 7 bases, and 7 bases lay in between. The CDR3 loop spans 12 amino acids. Here the CDR3 DNA reads TGTGCCAGCAGCTTGGTAGGGGGTGGCTACACCTTC. It translates to CASSLVGGGYTF.

V usage is TRBV15 and J usage is TRBJ2-2; 8 nucleotides align to TRBD1. The CDR3 is 16 residues long. Germline V lookup: CDR1 LNHNV, CDR2 YYDKDF (reference sequence). The trim removed 6 bases at V and 2 bases at J, leaving 8 bases unmatched. The CDR3 nucleotides are TGTGCCACCAGTCGCACAGGGGGGACTAACACCGGGGAGCTGTTTTTT. As protein: CATSRTGGTNTGELFF.

This chain links TRBV11-3 with TRBJ2-2; unclear D gene. CDR3 length: 13 amino acids. Trimming cost V 5 bases and J 4 bases, with 8 bases left between them. CDR1 is SGHNT and CDR2 is YENEEA in the germline V gene. The CDR3 is CASSPFFTGELFF. The DNA of the CDR3 is TGTGCCAGCAGCCCCTTTTTCACCGGGGAGCTGTTTTTT.

This clone came up once. The J gene is TRBJ2-1, the V gene TRBV30; the D gene is possibly TRBD1 (6 bases). Trimming removed 1 base from V and 15 bases from J, with 13 bases in between. CDR1 is GTSNPN, CDR2 SVGIG, per germline (reference sequence). CDR3 length: 11 amino acids. The CDR3 reads CAWSEGTSWFF. As DNA, the CDR3 is TGTGCCTGGAGTGAGGGGACATCCTGGTTCTTC.